This T cell receptor beta chain was captured in a study of Tregs in tolerant kidney transplant recipients. Study-level information: CD4+CD25+CD127- cells came from approximately three-day belatacept mixed lymphocyte reactions, some with approximately 5-day graft donor restimulation. Broader study findings: Few patients were studied, so findings need validation in larger groups.

The assay was immunoSEQ multiplex PCR, and TCRdb's table has in-frame clones only and misses some. Counted here are about 1,400 clones, around 41% occurring once; the ten biggest clones make up 25% to 30%. As to this clone: What it recognizes is unknown.

The V end lost 3 bases, the J end lost 5 bases, and 8 bases lay between the germline ends. The germline V gene has CDR1 MNHEY and CDR2 SMNVEV (reference sequence). The CDR3 covers 12 residues. The V gene is TRBV27, the J gene TRBJ2-7, with no clear D. The sample consisted of Tregs from blood grown in culture. The sequence came from a human donor in good health. Written as DNA, the CDR3 is TGTGCCAGCAGTTTCATGGGCCACGAGCAGTACTTC. Protein product: CASSFMGHEQYF.